This note documents a single T cell receptor beta chain sequence. No antigen is known for it. A read error may explain this, as a much larger clone is one base away. The entry originates in a study of shared clonotypes between healthy human individuals. Overall study results and limits: Some naive CD4 clonotypes, approximately 4.5%, turned up in common across a few donors.

Germline values: CDR1 MNHEY, CDR2 SMNVEV (reference sequence). This CDR3 spans 14 amino acids. Generated by immunoSEQ multiplex PCR, the TCRdb table keeps only in-frame clones and is missing some. The sample lists some 2 million clones, around 96% occurring once. Terminally differentiated effector memory CD45RA+ cells were left out of the naive CD8 fraction, which was CD45RO-negative and positively selected for CCR7. Donors were healthy HIV-negative adults without recent acute infections or vaccinations. This TCR came from a man younger than 35 in good health. The rearrangement joins TRBV27 to TRBJ2-5; 10 bases are shared with TRBD1. The end of the DNA aligns better with TRBJ2-7, so the J call may be wrong. Material for sequencing was naive CD8+ T cells sorted from blood. The CDR3 here is CASSPGTGVYEQYF. The CDR3 DNA reads TGTGCCAGCAGTCCCGGGACAGGGGTCTACGAGCAGTACTTC.